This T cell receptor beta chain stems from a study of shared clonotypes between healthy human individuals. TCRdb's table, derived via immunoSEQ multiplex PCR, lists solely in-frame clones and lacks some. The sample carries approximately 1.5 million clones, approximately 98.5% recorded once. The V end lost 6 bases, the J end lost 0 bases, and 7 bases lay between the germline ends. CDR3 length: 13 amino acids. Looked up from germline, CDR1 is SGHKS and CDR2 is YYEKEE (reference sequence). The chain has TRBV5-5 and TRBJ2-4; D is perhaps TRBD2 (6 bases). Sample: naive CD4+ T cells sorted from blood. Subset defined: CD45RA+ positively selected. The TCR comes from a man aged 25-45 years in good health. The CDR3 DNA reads TGTGCCAGCACGGGACTAGCCAAAAACATTCAGTACTTC. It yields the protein CASTGLAKNIQYF.